This T cell receptor beta chain was captured in a study of shared clonotypes between healthy human individuals. General study results and limits: Sequencing depth was expected to affect clonotype sharing among donors. Sampling covered blood only; tissue repertoires likely differ.

Naive-designated CD8 cells lacked CD45RO, were positively enriched for CCR7, and omitted terminally differentiated effector memory CD45RA+ cells. Only Caucasian adults living in Nashville, Tennessee served as donors. The method was immunoSEQ multiplex PCR; TCRdb's version includes in-frame clones alone and lacks a portion of them. The sample includes some 2 million clones, about 95% of them seen just once. Remarks on this clone: The antigen remains unidentified. Distinct nucleotide sequences in the sample also encode this CDR3.

This clonotype was obtained from a man aged 18 to 29 in good health. The sample comprised naive CD8+ T cells sorted from blood.

The CDR3 reads CASSFPNTGELFF. The CDR3 region has the DNA TGTGCCAGCAGCTTCCCGAACACCGGGGAGCTGTTTTTT. The gene calls are TRBV7-9 and TRBJ2-2; D uncertain. The V end lost 3 bases, the J end lost 0 bases, and 2 bases lay between the germline ends. Germline assignment: CDR1 SEHNR and CDR2 FQNEAQ (reference sequence). The CDR3 is 13 amino acids.